This T cell receptor (beta chain) was recorded in a study of beta chain features in type 1 diabetes. CD4+ naive, central memory, regulatory and stem cell-like memory cells were sorted via CD45RO/CCR7/CD25/CD127/CD95/CD27. With respect to this clone: Its antigen is currently unknown.

The germline CDR1 and CDR2 sequences are SGHDT and YYEEEE. The CDR3 is made up of 15 amino acids. V was clipped by 3 bases and J by 2 bases, with 12 bases between them. Overall study findings and caveats: Whether TCRB rearrangement is influenced by HLA type went unresolved here.

Expressed TCRB transcripts were sequenced after all isolated RNA was converted to cDNA. Sequenced by immunoSEQ multiplex PCR; TCRdb stores in-frame clones only, minus some. The table includes tens of thousands of clones, roughly 60% detected once. Sequencing input: Tregs from blood. V is TRBV5-6 and J is TRBJ2-4; TRBD2 might be the D (6 bases). This clonotype was sampled from a woman younger than 35 in good health. The CDR3 coding sequence is TGTGCCAGCAGCTCCCGGGGGAGGTCCAAAAACATTCAGTACTTC. Translating gives CASSSRGRSKNIQYF.